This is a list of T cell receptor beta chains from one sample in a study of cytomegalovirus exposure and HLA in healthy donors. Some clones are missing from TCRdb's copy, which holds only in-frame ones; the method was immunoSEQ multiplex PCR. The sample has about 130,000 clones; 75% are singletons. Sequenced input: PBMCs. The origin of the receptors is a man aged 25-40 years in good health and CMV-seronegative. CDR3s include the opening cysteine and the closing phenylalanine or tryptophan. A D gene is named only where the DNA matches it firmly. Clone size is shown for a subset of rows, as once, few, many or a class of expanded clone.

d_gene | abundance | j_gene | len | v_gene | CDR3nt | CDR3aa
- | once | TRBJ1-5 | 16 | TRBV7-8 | TGTGCCAGCAGCCCCAGGACAGCTTATAGCAATCAGCCCCAGCATTTT | CASSPRTAYSNQPQHF
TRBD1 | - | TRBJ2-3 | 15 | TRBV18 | TGTGCCAGCCGGGGTTCGGGACAGGGGTCAGATACGCAGTATTTT | CASRGSGQGSDTQYF
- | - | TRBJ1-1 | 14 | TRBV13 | TGTGCCAGCAGCCGGGGAGGGATGAACACTGAAGCTTTCTTT | CASSRGGMNTEAFF
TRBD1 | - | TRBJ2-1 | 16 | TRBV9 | TGTGCCAGCAGCGTGGGGACAGGGTGGACGGACCCCGTCCGGTTCTTC | CASSVGTGWTDPVRFF
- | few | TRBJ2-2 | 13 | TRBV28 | TGTGCCAGCAGGCGACAGGTCACCGGGGAGCTGTTTTTT | CASRRQVTGELFF
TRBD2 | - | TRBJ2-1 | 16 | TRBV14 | TGTGCCAGCAGCCCCCGAGGTCTAGCGGGGGACAATGAGCAGTTCTTC | CASSPRGLAGDNEQFF
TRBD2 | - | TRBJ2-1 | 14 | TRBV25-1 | TGTGCCAGCAGTGAGCCCGGACTAGCGGTGGGGGAGTTCTTC | CASSEPGLAVGEFF
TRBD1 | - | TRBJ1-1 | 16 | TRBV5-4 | TGTGCCAGCAGCTTTCCGGGACAGGGCGGGAGCACTGAAGCTTTCTTT | CASSFPGQGGSTEAFF
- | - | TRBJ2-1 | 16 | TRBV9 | TGTGCCAGCAGCGTAGCACCAGGGGTCTCAGACAATGAGCAGTTCTTC | CASSVAPGVSDNEQFF
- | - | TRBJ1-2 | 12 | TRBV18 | TGTGCCAGCTCAGCTCAGGGAAACGGCTACACCTTC | CASSAQGNGYTF
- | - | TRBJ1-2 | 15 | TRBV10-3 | TGTGCCATCAGTGATGTGAGGGGGGGTAACTATGGCTACACCTTC | CAISDVRGGNYGYTF
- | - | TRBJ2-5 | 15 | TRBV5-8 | TGTGCCAGCAGCCCCTCCACTATGACAGGAGAGACCCAGTACTTC | CASSPSTMTGETQYF
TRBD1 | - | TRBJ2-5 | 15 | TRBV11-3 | TGTGCCACCCGACAGGGACAGGTGAACCAAGAGACCCAGTACTTC | CATRQGQVNQETQYF
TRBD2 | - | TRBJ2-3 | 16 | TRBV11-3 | TGTGCCAGCAGCTCACGACTAGCGGGGGACACAGATACGCAGTATTTT | CASSSRLAGDTDTQYF
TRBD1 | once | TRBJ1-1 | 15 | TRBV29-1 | TGCAGCATTTTGGGTACAGGGGGCATGAACACTGAAGCTTTCTTT | CSILGTGGMNTEAFF
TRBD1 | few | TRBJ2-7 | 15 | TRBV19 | TGTGCCAGTAGGCCTCTCCCAGGGGGCGCAGGGGAGCAGTACTTC | CASRPLPGGAGEQYF
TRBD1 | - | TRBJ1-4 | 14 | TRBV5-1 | TGCGCCAGCAGCCTCGGGACAGGGGAAGAAAAACTGTTTTTT | CASSLGTGEEKLFF
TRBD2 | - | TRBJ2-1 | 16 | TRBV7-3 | TGTGCCAGCACCGTCTCCGGGACTAGCGGGGCTTATGAGCAGTTCTTC | CASTVSGTSGAYEQFF
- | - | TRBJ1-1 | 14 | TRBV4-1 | TGCGCCAGCACCCTGGGAGAGCGCAACACTGAAGCTTTCTTT | CASTLGERNTEAFF
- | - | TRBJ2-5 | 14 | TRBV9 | TGTGCCAGCAGCGTAGATCAGGAACCAGAGACCCAGTACTTC | CASSVDQEPETQYF
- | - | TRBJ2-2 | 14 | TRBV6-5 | TGTGCCAGCAGTTACTCTGACGGAGACGGGGAGCTGTTTTTT | CASSYSDGDGELFF
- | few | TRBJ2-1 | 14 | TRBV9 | TGTGCCAGCAGCGTCAGGTCAGCGGTCGATGAGCAGTTCTTC | CASSVRSAVDEQFF
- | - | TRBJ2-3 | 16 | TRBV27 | TGTGCCAGCAGCCCCCCTGGGCGGGGAACCACAGATACGCAGTATTTT | CASSPPGRGTTDTQYF
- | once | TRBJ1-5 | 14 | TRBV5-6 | TGTGCCAGCAGCGGAGGAGCGGCGGGACAGCCCCAGCATTTT | CASSGGAAGQPQHF
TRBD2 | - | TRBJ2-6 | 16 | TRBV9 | TGTGCCAGCAGCGTAGGGGGGGGAAGGGGGGCCAACGTCCTGACTTTC | CASSVGGGRGANVLTF
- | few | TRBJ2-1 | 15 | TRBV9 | TGTGCCAGCTCCCCGAACGCAGACTCCTACAATGAGCAGTTCTTC | CASSPNADSYNEQFF
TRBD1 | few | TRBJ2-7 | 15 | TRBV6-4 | TGTGCCAGCAGTTGGACAGGGTCGGCCTCCTACGAGCAGTACTTC | CASSWTGSASYEQYF